The 26 T cell receptor beta chains below were found in one sample sequenced in a study of T cell repertoires in cytomegalovirus infection (dated by TCRdb to between 2018 and 2021). Sequencing relied on an Illumina HiSeq 1500. TCRdb trimmed public reads at Q25 via fastp, called clones via MiXCR and kept in-frame beta chains. Duplicate CDR3 protein sequences are folded into a single record with the most common DNA and genes. In this sample the table shows just over 300,000 distinct CDR3 sequences, 15% to 20% of which occur a single time. 12% of the sample comes from the top ten. Source material: PBMCs. Source of these receptors: a human donor in good health (CMV status not recorded). Some clones in this sample may be carry-over from other donors' samples.

In this sample, this clonotype turned up a few times. V gene TRBV9 combines with J gene TRBJ1-2, with D perhaps TRBD1 (6 bases). Germline V gene data show CDR1 as SGDLS and CDR2 as YYNGEE. Trimming removed 4 bases at V and 7 bases at J, with 20 bases between. CDR3 length: 15 residues. The CDR3 sequence is CASSPGEGPWGGYTF. The CDR3 DNA reads TGTGCCAGCAGCCCAGGGGAGGGTCCGTGGGGTGGCTACACCTTC.

The chain links TRBV4-1 to TRBJ2-1; TRBD1 agrees at 9 bases. The junction had 5 bases not matched to a gene; V was cut back by 3 bases and J by 5 bases. The germline V gene encodes CDR1 MGHRA and CDR2 YSYEKL. This CDR3 region has 15 residues. This chain's CDR3 is CASSQSQGANNEQFF. The CDR3 DNA is TGCGCCAGCAGCCAGTCACAGGGGGCGAACAATGAGCAGTTCTTC.

This rearrangement joins TRBV29-1 to TRBJ1-1; 7 nucleotides agree with TRBD1. The germline V gene encodes CDR1 SQVTM and CDR2 ANQGSEA. J lost 8 bases, V lost 7 bases, and 4 bases had no gene match. The CDR3 is made up of 10 amino acids. As DNA, the CDR3 is TGCAGCGCGATGACAGGGGAAGCTTTCTTT. This codes for CSAMTGEAFF.

In its sample, this clonotype was seen many times. This chain joins TRBV7-2 and TRBJ1-1; no firm D call. Germline V gives CDR1 SGHTA, CDR2 FQGNSA. V lost 5 bases to trimming and J lost 1 base, with 17 bases between them. The CDR3 contains 16 residues. In nucleotides, the CDR3 is TGTGCCAGCAGCCGCCCGAGAAGGGCCCCGAACACTGAAGCTTTCTTT. It translates to CASSRPRRAPNTEAFF.

This clonotype turned up a few times. The chain couples TRBV4-1 to TRBJ1-4; the match to TRBD1 covers 9 bases. CDR3 length: 15 residues. With 3 bases clipped from V and 7 bases from J, the junction kept 6 bases outside the gene matches. Germline lookup yields CDR1 MGHRA and CDR2 YSYEKL. CDR3 amino acids: CASSHPVDRGEKLFF. CDR3 coding DNA: TGCGCCAGCAGCCACCCGGTGGACAGGGGTGAAAAACTGTTTTTT.

This clonotype was seen a few times. This chain joins TRBV20-1 and TRBJ2-7; D is uncertain. The germline V gene encodes CDR1 DFQATT and CDR2 SNEGSKA (reference sequence). Deletions cut 0 bases from V and 0 bases from J, with 18 bases between. There are 17 residues in the CDR3. CDR3 region: CSARDPFGRPSSYEQYF. CDR3 coding DNA: TGCAGTGCTAGAGATCCGTTCGGCAGACCCAGCTCCTACGAGCAGTACTTC.

This clonotype occurred many times. V and J are TRBV7-2 and TRBJ1-1; D call uncertain. CDR3 length: 15 amino acids. V lost 4 bases to trimming and J lost 4 bases, with 16 bases between them. CDR1 SGHTA and CDR2 FQGNSA come from the germline V gene. CDR3 region: CASSSMSRGRTEAFF. As DNA, the CDR3 is TGTGCCAGCAGCTCGATGTCTCGGGGTCGCACTGAAGCTTTCTTT.

At least ten counts were recorded for this clonotype. The chain employs TRBV7-2 and TRBJ2-1, with 15 positions matching TRBD2. Germline V lookup: CDR1 SGHTA, CDR2 FQGNSA. J was trimmed by 12 bases and V by 1 base; bases with no gene match: 10. CDR3 length: 17 residues. CDR3 protein: CASSLGGTSGGLGGQFF. As DNA, the CDR3 is TGTGCCAGCAGCTTAGGGGGGACTAGCGGGGGGTTGGGTGGGCAGTTCTTC.

The chain recombines TRBV20-1 with TRBJ1-5, with a weak D call TRBD1 (5 bases). Trimming took 5 bases from V and 5 from J, leaving 10 bases between them. Germline CDR1 and CDR2: DFQATT and SNEGSKA (reference sequence). The length of the CDR3 is 12 residues. The CDR3 DNA is TGCAGTGCTGGGGCCGGAGATCAGCCCCAGCATTTT. Amino acids: CSAGAGDQPQHF.

The V call is TRBV28, the J call TRBJ1-2; 10 nucleotides align to TRBD1. Germline V lookup: CDR1 MDHEN, CDR2 SYDVKM. This CDR3 region has 14 residues. V dropped 7 bases and J dropped 8; count of bases not matched to a gene: 10. As DNA, the CDR3 is TGTGCCAGCACACCGGGACAGGGGTCGCGAGGCTACACCTTC. Translated, it gives CASTPGQGSRGYTF.

A single count supports this clonotype. The rearrangement links TRBV5-1 to TRBJ1-2; D not resolved. The CDR3 runs to 11 residues. V was pared by 5 bases and J by 6 bases, with 8 bases between. The germline V gene encodes CDR1 SGHRS and CDR2 YFSETQ. The CDR3 reads CASRFENGYTF. The CDR3 bases are TGCGCCAGCAGGTTCGAGAATGGCTACACCTTC.

This clonotype was recorded at least ten times. J is TRBJ1-6 and V is TRBV7-2; no definite D call. With 5 bases removed from V and 0 bases from J, the gap between germline ends came to 8 bases. The CDR3 has 15 amino acids. Germline V gene lookup returns CDR1 SGHTA and CDR2 FQGNSA. CDR3 sequence reads: CASSRESSYNSPLHF. The CDR3 DNA reads TGTGCCAGCAGCCGGGAGAGCTCCTATAATTCACCCCTCCACTTT.

On this clonotype itself: A much larger clone differs from this one at a single base, so this may be a read error. Likely a read error: the CDR3 ends without its conserved phenylalanine or tryptophan. The CDR3 DNA is TGTGCCAGCAGCTCCTCCGGGGTAGTTGCAGATACGCAGTATTTG. The encoded protein is CASSSSGVVADTQYL. The rearrangement uses TRBV7-2 and TRBJ2-3, with D maybe TRBD2 (5 bases). The CDR3 is made up of 15 amino acids. CDR1 SGHTA and CDR2 FQGNSA come from the germline V gene. Trimming removed 4 bases at V and 4 bases at J, with 15 bases between.

The V call is TRBV5-4, the J call TRBJ1-2; no firm D call. V was pared by 4 bases and J by 8 bases, with 9 bases between. The CDR3 length is 11 residues. CDR1 SGHNT and CDR2 YYREEE come from the germline V gene (reference sequence). The CDR3 protein is CASSTQSGYTF. The CDR3 nucleotides read TGTGCCAGCAGCACACAGTCGGGCTACACCTTC.

This clonotype has only a few counts. The chain carries TRBV10-3 and TRBJ2-3; 9 positions match TRBD2. Germline CDR1 is ENHRY and CDR2 is SYGVKD. Trimming took 0 bases from V and 1 from J; bases not matched to a gene: 8. The CDR3 runs 18 residues. The CDR3 protein is CAISESGGTSSRTDTQYF. The CDR3, as DNA: TGTGCCATCAGTGAGTCTGGGGGGACTAGCAGTCGCACAGATACGCAGTATTTT.

V and J are TRBV5-8 and TRBJ2-1; D remains unclear. The germline gives CDR1 SGHTS, CDR2 YDEGEE. V dropped 4 bases and J dropped 1 base, with 9 bases sitting between them. The CDR3 is 14 residues long. CDR3 region: CASSADVSYNEQFF. The CDR3 DNA reads TGTGCCAGCAGCGCCGATGTATCCTACAATGAGCAGTTCTTC.

This clonotype was observed many times. The rearrangement uses TRBV28 and TRBJ1-5, with 11 bases identical to TRBD1. V was clipped by 5 bases and J by 6 bases; unmatched bases: 3. In germline, CDR1 is MDHEN, CDR2 SYDVKM. The CDR3 totals 14 residues. This CDR3 is CASSQDRGRQPQHF. The CDR3 DNA reads as TGTGCCAGCAGTCAGGACAGGGGGCGTCAGCCCCAGCATTTT. The variable domain in full, with the rest retrieved from reference TRBV28 and TRBJ1-5, is DVKVTQSSRYLVKRTGEKVFLECVQDMDHENMFWYRQDPGLGLRLIYFSYDVKMKEKGDIPEGYSVSREKKERFSLILESASTNQTSMYLCASSQDRGRQPQHFGDGTRLSIL.

This clonotype occurred a few times. The chain carries TRBV11-2 and TRBJ1-4; TRBD1 might be the D (5 bases). The CDR3 extends over 16 amino acids. Trimming stripped 5 bases from V and 1 base from J, with 14 bases between. Germline CDR1 and CDR2: SGHAT and FQNNGV. The CDR3: CASSPRVTVTNEKLFF. The CDR3 DNA sequence: TGTGCCAGCAGCCCCAGGGTGACAGTAACTAATGAAAAACTGTTTTTT.

The chain couples TRBV12-3 or TRBV12-4 to TRBJ1-5; D is ambiguous. Trimming shortened V by 0 bases and J by 1 base, and 7 bases separated the two germline ends. The CDR3 runs to 15 residues. The CDR3 loop reads CASSLAFLSNQPQHF. The DNA of the CDR3 is TGTGCCAGCAGTTTAGCATTTCTGAGCAATCAGCCCCAGCATTTT.

The sample holds a few counts of this clonotype. CDR3 sequence: CASSLVVGLAGGSYEQYF. CDR3 DNA sequence: TGTGCCAGCAGCTTAGTAGTAGGGCTAGCGGGGGGGTCCTACGAGCAGTACTTC. The chain couples TRBV7-2 to TRBJ2-7; 12 nucleotides line up with TRBD2. The CDR3 contains 18 residues. The junction had 8 bases not matched to a gene; V was cut back by 1 base and J by 1 base. From germline, CDR1 is SGHTA and CDR2 FQGNSA.

This clonotype was detected many times. The rearrangement joins TRBV7-8 to TRBJ2-7, with 13 positions matching TRBD2. J gave up 5 bases and V 5 bases, and 6 bases lay outside the gene matches. Germline assignment: CDR1 SGHVS and CDR2 FQNEAQ. The CDR3 runs to 15 residues. CDR3 region: CASSELAGGPHEQYF. The CDR3 bases are TGTGCCAGCAGCGAACTAGCGGGGGGGCCACACGAGCAGTACTTC.

This clonotype was picked up many times. V is TRBV7-2 and J is TRBJ1-2, with 8 bases identical to TRBD1. V shed 1 base, J shed 4 bases, and the junction held 5 bases outside the gene matches. There are 15 residues in the CDR3. Germline CDR1 reads SGHTA; CDR2 reads FQGNSA. As DNA, the CDR3 is TGTGCCAGCAGCTTAGGTTTGCAGGGGGCCTATGGCTACACCTTC. This encodes CASSLGLQGAYGYTF.

The rearrangement links TRBV2 to TRBJ1-2; D may be TRBD1 (5 bases). The V gene lost 4 bases and the J gene lost 8 bases, with 11 bases spanning the gap. Germline CDR1 is SNHLY and CDR2 is FYNNEI. The length of the CDR3 is 12 residues. The CDR3 region is CASSGGEFGYTF. In DNA, the CDR3 is TGTGCCAGCAGTGGAGGGGAATTCGGCTACACCTTC. Using reference TRBV2 and TRBJ1-2 for the parts outside the CDR3, the full variable domain is EPEVTQTPSHQVTQMGQEVILRCVPISNHLYFYWYRQILGQKVEFLVSFYNNEISEKSEIFDDQFSVERPDGSNFTLKIRSTKLEDSAMYFCASSGGEFGYTFGSGTRLTVV.

This clonotype was recorded at least ten times. This chain uses TRBV7-8 with TRBJ2-2; a weak D match, TRBD2 (5 bases). The V end lost 0 bases, the J end lost 0 bases, and 14 bases lay between the germline ends. CDR3 length equals 18 residues. Germline assignment: CDR1 SGHVS and CDR2 FQNEAQ. CDR3 residues: CASSLARLPGTNTGELFF. The CDR3 DNA follows: TGTGCCAGCAGCTTAGCGAGGCTGCCGGGGACGAACACCGGGGAGCTGTTTTTT.

The rearrangement joins TRBV13 to TRBJ1-6; D perhaps matches TRBD1 (6 bases). Trimming left V 5 bases short and J 0 bases short, with 8 bases between. Germline loops: CDR1 PRHDT, CDR2 FYEKMQ (reference sequence). This CDR3 has 15 residues. The CDR3 coding sequence is TGTGCCAGCAGCCGAGGGGGCTCCTATAATTCACCCCTCCACTTT. It codes for CASSRGGSYNSPLHF.

This clonotype was picked up one time. The chain is built from TRBV7-6 and TRBJ2-1; D is tentatively TRBD1 or TRBD2 (6 bases each). CDR3 length: 16 amino acids. V lost 4 bases to trimming and J lost 3 bases, with 16 bases between them. Germline V gives CDR1 SGHVS, CDR2 FNYEAQ. CDR3 in DNA: TGTGCCAGCAGCTCGGTAGGGGGGTCACTCTACAATGAGCAGTTCTTC. Encoded protein: CASSSVGGSLYNEQFF.